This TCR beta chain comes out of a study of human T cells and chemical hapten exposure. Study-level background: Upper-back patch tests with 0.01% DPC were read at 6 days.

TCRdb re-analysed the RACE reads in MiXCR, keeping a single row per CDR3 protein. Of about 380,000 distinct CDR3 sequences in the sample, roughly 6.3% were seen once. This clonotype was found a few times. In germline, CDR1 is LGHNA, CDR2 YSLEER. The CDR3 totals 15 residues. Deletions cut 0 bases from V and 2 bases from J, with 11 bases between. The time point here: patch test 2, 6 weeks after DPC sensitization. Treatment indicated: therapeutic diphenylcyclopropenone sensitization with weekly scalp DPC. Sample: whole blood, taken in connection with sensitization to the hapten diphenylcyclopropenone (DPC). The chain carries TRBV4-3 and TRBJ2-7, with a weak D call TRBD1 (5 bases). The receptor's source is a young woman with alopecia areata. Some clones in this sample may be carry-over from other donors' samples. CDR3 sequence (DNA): TGCGCCAGCAGCCAAGAAGTTCGACAGCCCTACGAGCAGTACTTC. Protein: CASSQEVRQPYEQYF.